Below are 27 T cell receptor beta chains sequenced from a single sample in a study of cytomegalovirus exposure and HLA in healthy donors. In the PCR, 60 Vbeta and 13 Jbeta primers were used. Libraries were prepared by immunoSEQ multiplex PCR; TCRdb keeps only in-frame clonotypes and omits some of them. This sample has fewer than 130,000 clones, with around 85% found just once. The sample comprised PBMCs. The source is a man aged 25 to 40 in good health and CMV-seropositive.

This chain joins TRBV7-9 and TRBJ2-2, with TRBD2 matching over 9 bases. J gave up 4 bases and V 5 bases, and 17 bases lay outside the gene matches. This CDR3 region has 19 residues. Germline values: CDR1 SEHNR, CDR2 FQNEAQ (reference sequence). The CDR3 loop is CASSPLAGGKDDSTGELFF. CDR3 DNA sequence: TGTGCCAGCAGCCCCCTGGCGGGGGGGAAAGACGATAGCACCGGGGAGCTGTTTTTT.

The chain links TRBV5-1 to TRBJ2-3; tentative D call: TRBD1 (6 bases). The V and J ends lost 0 bases and 3 bases respectively, with 14 bases between them. Germline CDR1 SGHRS, CDR2 YFSETQ. The length of the CDR3 is 16 residues. CDR3 nucleotide sequence: TGCGCCAGCAGCTTGGCCTCAGGGGCGAGGACAGATACGCAGTATTTT. Translation gives CASSLASGARTDTQYF. Full variable domain (remainder filled in from reference TRBV5-1 and TRBJ2-3): KAGVTQTPRYLIKTRGQQVTLSCSPISGHRSVSWYQQTPGQGLQFLFEYFSETQRNKGNFPGRFSGRQFSNSRSEMNVSTLELGDSALYLCASSLASGARTDTQYFGPGTRLTVL.

V is TRBV7-6 and J is TRBJ2-7; perhaps TRBD2 as D (5 bases). The CDR3 is 13 residues long. Per the germline V gene, CDR1 is SGHVS and CDR2 is FNYEAQ. V shed 4 bases and J shed 5 bases, with 12 bases lying between them. CDR3 protein: CASSSSERDEQYF. In DNA, the CDR3 is TGTGCCAGCAGCTCTTCGGAGAGGGACGAGCAGTACTTC.

This clone appeared a few times. The chain combines TRBV5-1 with TRBJ2-1; D is perhaps TRBD1 (6 bases). Per germline, CDR1 SGHRS and CDR2 YFSETQ. The CDR3 covers 16 residues. V lost 4 bases, J lost 0 bases, and 14 bases lay in between. The CDR3 region has the DNA TGCGCCAGCAGCGAGGACAGCCAGTTCTCCTACAATGAGCAGTTCTTC. Its protein is CASSEDSQFSYNEQFF.

CDR3 amino acids: CASSGQQGTEAFF. CDR3 DNA: TGTGCCAGCAGCGGCCAACAGGGCACTGAAGCTTTCTTT. The chain has TRBV6-6 and TRBJ1-1, with a tentative D call TRBD1 (6 bases). Germline lookup yields CDR1 MNHNY and CDR2 SVGAGI (reference sequence). The V end was cut by 6 bases, the J end by 4 bases, with 12 bases between. This CDR3 contains 13 residues.

This clone was observed once. The junction differs from germline at one of its ends, possibly a read error. This chain uses TRBV2 with TRBJ2-2; 8 positions agree with TRBD1. The CDR3 extends over 14 amino acids. Germline values: CDR1 SNHLY, CDR2 FYNNEI. CDR3 in amino acids: CASADRANTEELFF. The CDR3 coding sequence is TGTGCCAGCGCGGACAGGGCGAACACCGAGGAGCTGTTTTTT.

The chain joins TRBV5-6 to TRBJ2-7, with D possibly matching TRBD2 (6 bases). The CDR3 has 13 amino acids. Trimming took off 3 bases at V and 5 bases at J, with 12 bases between the two ends. Looked up from germline, CDR1 is SGHDT and CDR2 is YYEEEE. The chain's CDR3 is CASSSEGAHEQYF. CDR3 coding DNA: TGTGCCAGCAGCTCGGAGGGTGCCCACGAGCAGTACTTC. Variable domain in full (rest from reference TRBV5-6 and TRBJ2-7): DAGVTQSPTHLIKTRGQQVTLRCSPKSGHDTVSWYQQALGQGPQFIFQYYEEEERQRGNFPDRFSGHQFPNYSSELNVNALLLGDSALYLCASSSEGAHEQYFGPGTRLTVT.

The V and J genes are TRBV12-1 and TRBJ2-7; no DNA check was done on the table's D call, TRBD1. TRBV12-1 is classified as a pseudogene. There are 15 residues in the CDR3. In DNA, the CDR3 is TGTGCCAGCAGCTTTACGGGGACAGGGCGGGGCGAGCAGTACTTC. It translates to CASSFTGTGRGEQYF.

The chain joins TRBV28 to TRBJ2-4; a possible D gene is TRBD2 (5 bases). Trimming took 5 bases from V and 6 from J, leaving 17 bases between them. Germline CDR1 MDHEN, CDR2 SYDVKM. CDR3 size: 15 residues. This CDR3 is CASSETRGYRNIQYF. DNA of the CDR3: TGTGCCAGCAGTGAAACTCGCGGGTATAGAAACATTCAGTACTTC.

This chain uses TRBV5-4 with TRBJ1-2, with 7 bases lining up with TRBD1. Germline V CDR1 and CDR2: SGHNT, YYREEE (reference sequence). The V and J ends lost 1 base and 4 bases, in that order; junction bases with no gene match: 7. The CDR3 length is 15 residues. The CDR3 region is CASSLQSGQLYGYTF. Here the CDR3 DNA reads TGTGCCAGCAGCTTGCAATCGGGACAGCTCTATGGCTACACCTTC.

The chain joins TRBV7-9 to TRBJ2-2; 8 bases agree with TRBD1. CDR3 length: 18 residues. CDR1 and CDR2 (germline): SEHNR, FQNEAQ (reference sequence). J was trimmed by 6 bases and V by 3 bases; bases with no gene match: 15. Here the CDR3 reads CASSFYRASPQGAGELFF. Written as DNA, the CDR3 is TGTGCCAGCAGCTTTTATCGGGCATCGCCACAGGGGGCCGGGGAGCTGTTTTTT.

This chain connects TRBV5-5 to TRBJ1-1, with 11 bases aligning to TRBD1. CDR1 is SGHKS and CDR2 is YYEKEE in the germline V gene (reference sequence). Trimming at V came to 4 bases and at J to 4 bases, leaving 6 bases not matched to a gene. This CDR3 has 15 residues. CDR3 residues: CASSPDRGPGTEAFF. As DNA, the CDR3 is TGTGCCAGCAGCCCGGACAGGGGGCCAGGCACTGAAGCTTTCTTT.

This chain links TRBV27 with TRBJ2-6; D is undetermined. Germline V lookup: CDR1 MNHEY, CDR2 SMNVEV (reference sequence). With 3 bases removed from V and 0 bases from J, the gap between germline ends came to 9 bases. The CDR3 length is 16 residues. The CDR3 sequence: CASSFVVHSGANVLTF. As DNA, the CDR3 is TGTGCCAGCAGTTTTGTTGTTCACTCTGGGGCCAACGTCCTGACTTTC.

This clone occurred once. The CDR3 sequence is CASSIRDSLGYGYTF. Here the CDR3 DNA reads TGTGCCAGCAGCATCCGGGACAGCCTAGGGTATGGCTACACCTTC. The chain employs TRBV13 and TRBJ1-2; 7 bases match TRBD1. With V trimmed by 5 bases and J by 5 bases, 11 bases remained unmatched. The CDR3 is made up of 15 amino acids. The germline V gene has CDR1 PRHDT and CDR2 FYEKMQ (reference sequence).

The rearrangement joins TRBV6-1 to TRBJ2-5; D is ambiguous. The J call may not be correct, given that the DNA end is closer to TRBJ2-7. Per germline, CDR1 MNHNS and CDR2 SASEGT. This CDR3 is 13 amino acids long. The CDR3 here is CASSEGTDYEQYF. CDR3 nucleotide sequence: TGTGCCAGCAGTGAAGGCACCGACTACGAGCAGTACTTC.

CDR3 in DNA: TGTGCCAGCAGCAGGGAGGGGGTAATTTCCCCTGGAAACACCATATATTTT. Protein: CASSREGVISPGNTIYF. The rearrangement uses TRBV21-1 and TRBJ1-3. TRBV21-1 is flagged as a pseudogene. The CDR3 has 17 residues.

A remark on this clone: The junction differs from germline at one of its ends, possibly a read error. The V call is TRBV5-1, the J call TRBJ2-3, with TRBD1 identical over 9 bases. CDR3 length: 13 amino acids. Germline-derived CDR1 and CDR2 are SGHRS and YFSETQ. The CDR3 DNA sequence: TGCGCCAGCAGCTTGGCCGGGACAGGGAATACGAATTTT. Its translation is CASSLAGTGNTNF. The whole variable domain, remainder taken from reference TRBV5-1 and TRBJ2-3, is KAGVTQTPRYLIKTRGQQVTLSCSPISGHRSVSWYQQTPGQGLQFLFEYFSETQRNKGNFPGRFSGRQFSNSRSEMNVSTLELGDSALYLCASSLAGTGNTNFGPGTRLTVL.

This clone has only one observation. The chain couples TRBV20-1 to TRBJ2-1; perhaps TRBD1 as D (6 bases). With 5 bases removed from V and 8 bases from J, the gap between germline ends came to 10 bases. The CDR3 has 11 amino acids. Germline assignment: CDR1 DFQATT and CDR2 SNEGSKA (reference sequence). The CDR3 nucleotides are TGCAGTGCTTTACAGGGAGATGAGCAGTTCTTC. Translation: CSALQGDEQFF.

The chain joins TRBV9 to TRBJ2-5; 10 bases line up with TRBD2. Judging by the DNA end, TRBJ2-7 fits better; the J call may be wrong. This CDR3 is 14 amino acids long. The germline CDR1 and CDR2 sequences are SGDLS and YYNGEE. The CDR3 coding sequence is TGTGCCAGCAGCGATAGCGGGGGGTCCTACGAGCAGTACTTC. It translates to CASSDSGGSYEQYF.

The chain is built from TRBV25-1 and TRBJ2-7; 7 bases align to TRBD2. The CDR3 consists of 13 residues. V shed 9 bases, J shed 2 bases, and the junction held 7 bases outside the gene matches. The germline gives CDR1 MGHDK, CDR2 SYGVNS. The CDR3 DNA reads as TGTGCCAGTTCGGCGGGGGAAGCCTACGAGCAGTACTTC. The encoded protein is CASSAGEAYEQYF.

This chain connects TRBV5-5 to TRBJ1-5; possibly TRBD1 for D (5 bases). The germline V and J ends were trimmed by 0 bases and 7 bases, with 23 bases remaining between them. The germline gives CDR1 SGHKS, CDR2 YYEKEE (reference sequence). This CDR3 has 18 amino acids. CDR3 in DNA: TGTGCCAGCAGCTTGGGGCTCCTTCAAACAGGTGTCGGGCAGCCCCAGCATTTT. It yields the protein CASSLGLLQTGVGQPQHF.

This clone has ten or more counts. The chain combines TRBV5-4 with TRBJ2-1; 10 nucleotides agree with TRBD1. J was trimmed by 4 bases and V by 10 bases; bases with no gene match: 8. The CDR3 is 14 residues long. The germline V gene has CDR1 SGHNT and CDR2 YYREEE (reference sequence). In DNA, the CDR3 is TGTGCCGGCAAAGACAGGGGGCAGTACAATGAGCAGTTCTTC. Protein product: CAGKDRGQYNEQFF. Using reference TRBV5-4 and TRBJ2-1 for the parts outside the CDR3, the full variable domain is ETGVTQSPTHLIKTRGQQVTLRCSSQSGHNTVSWYQQALGQGPQFIFQYYREEENGRGNFPPRFSGLQFPNYSSELNVNALELDDSALYLCAGKDRGQYNEQFFGPGTRLTVL.

The genes are TRBV30 and TRBJ2-5; maybe TRBD2 (6 bases). Germline V gives CDR1 GTSNPN, CDR2 SVGIG (reference sequence). CDR3 length: 13 residues. Trimming took 8 bases from V and 4 from J, leaving 17 bases between them. The chain's CDR3 is CASRAGSGETQYF. CDR3 in DNA: TGTGCCAGTCGCGCGGGGTCGGGAGAGACCCAGTACTTC.

The chain employs TRBV25-1 and TRBJ2-7, with 8 positions matching TRBD1. Per the germline V gene, CDR1 is MGHDK and CDR2 is SYGVNS. This CDR3 comprises 13 residues. V lost 5 bases, J lost 7 bases, and 7 bases stayed unmatched. CDR3 loop: CASSPGQGGEQYF. For the CDR3, the DNA is TGTGCCAGCAGTCCTGGACAGGGCGGGGAGCAGTACTTC.

The chain joins TRBV20-1 to TRBJ2-4; possible D gene TRBD1, 5 bases. The CDR3 runs to 11 residues. The germline CDR1 and CDR2 sequences are DFQATT and SNEGSKA (reference sequence). The CDR3 DNA reads TGCATAGGCACCCAAGGGGACATTCAGTACTTC. Residues: CIGTQGDIQYF.

V usage is TRBV7-8 and J usage is TRBJ2-1, with a weak D call TRBD1 (7 bases). The CDR3 extends over 16 amino acids. The germline gives CDR1 SGHVS, CDR2 FQNEAQ. V gave up 0 bases and J gave up 4 bases, with 13 bases separating them. CDR3 residues: CASSLAEGAKYNEQFF. In DNA, the CDR3 is TGTGCCAGCAGCTTAGCGGAGGGGGCCAAGTACAATGAGCAGTTCTTC.

The chain links TRBV4-1 to TRBJ2-3; a weak D match, TRBD1 (6 bases). Germline V lookup: CDR1 MGHRA, CDR2 YSYEKL. V was shortened by 1 base and J by 2 bases, with 10 bases between the two germline ends. This CDR3 has 15 amino acids. The CDR3 here is CASSQVRGFTDTQYF. Here the CDR3 DNA reads TGCGCCAGCAGCCAAGTCAGGGGTTTCACAGATACGCAGTATTTT.